This paragraph covers one T cell receptor (beta chain) sequence. The target antigen is unknown. PCR primers comprised 60 Vbeta and 13 Jbeta primers. The data were produced by immunoSEQ multiplex PCR, yet TCRdb's version contains in-frame clones alone and is incomplete. The sample has 150,000 to 200,000 clones; 68% are singletons. This specimen belongs to a study of cytomegalovirus exposure and HLA in healthy donors. Overall study results and limits: It was likely that a cluster of highly shared sequence variants was a sequencing artifact.

The source is a woman between 35 and 50 years old in good health and CMV-seropositive. The sample taken for sequencing was PBMCs.

The CDR3 here is CASSWGLSEQYF. CDR3 DNA sequence: TGCGCCAGCAGCTGGGGACTAAGCGAGCAGTACTTC. This chain uses TRBV5-1 with TRBJ2-7, with 7 bases lining up with TRBD2. Germline CDR1 and CDR2: SGHRS and YFSETQ. The junction had 3 bases not matched to a gene; V was cut back by 3 bases and J by 6 bases. This CDR3 region has 12 residues.